The 31 T cell receptor beta chains listed next were all sequenced from one sample in a study of a mutant IDH1 vaccine in newly diagnosed glioma. Assay used: immunoSEQ multiplex PCR; TCRdb lists only in-frame clones, some missing. The profile shows about 21,000 clones, roughly nine tenths of them singletons. The time point: week 11, during vaccination. All doses held 300 ug of mutant IDH1 20-mer peptide, with topical imiquimod. These receptors have no identified antigens. The sample here was PBMCs, taken from a glioma patient whose treatment included an IDH1 peptide vaccine. The receptors shown here come from a woman aged 40 to 50 with glioma.

The chain employs TRBV5-1 and TRBJ1-1; a weak D match, TRBD1 (6 bases). CDR3 length equals 14 residues. Trimming cost V 4 bases and J 4 bases, with 14 bases left between them. Germline V lookup: CDR1 SGHRS, CDR2 YFSETQ. This CDR3 is CASSPAGVGTEAFF. The CDR3 nucleotides are TGCGCCAGCAGCCCGGCAGGGGTCGGCACTGAAGCTTTCTTT.

The chain is built from TRBV10-3 and TRBJ2-7; 7 bases align to TRBD2. Germline V gives CDR1 ENHRY, CDR2 SYGVKD. The CDR3 is made up of 15 amino acids. The J segment lost 1 base and the V segment lost 6 bases, leaving 9 bases of the junction unmatched. CDR3 sequence (DNA): TGTGCCATCAGCCCTTCCGGGGGGAGGTCCTACGAGCAGTACTTC. Its translation is CAISPSGGRSYEQYF.

This chain links TRBV2 with TRBJ2-7, with 7 bases identical to TRBD2. V gave up 5 bases and J gave up 4 bases; unmatched junction bases: 5. There are 13 residues in the CDR3. From germline, CDR1 is SNHLY and CDR2 FYNNEI. The CDR3 is CASSTTGGYEQYF. The CDR3, as DNA: TGTGCCAGCAGTACCACCGGGGGGTACGAGCAGTACTTC.

The gene calls are TRBV5-1 and TRBJ1-1; the D is unclear. V lost 4 bases to trimming and J lost 0 bases, with 7 bases between them. Germline values: CDR1 SGHRS, CDR2 YFSETQ. This CDR3 is built from 13 residues. DNA for the CDR3: TGCGCCAGCAGCCTAAGGGTGAACACTGAAGCTTTCTTT. Amino acids: CASSLRVNTEAFF.

The chain employs TRBV2 and TRBJ2-7; D is uncertain. V lost 4 bases and J 1 base, leaving 11 bases between the germline ends. This CDR3 is built from 14 residues. Germline-derived CDR1 and CDR2 are SNHLY and FYNNEI. The CDR3 loop is CASSGNRKSYEQYF. Written as DNA, the CDR3 is TGTGCCAGCAGTGGGAACAGAAAGTCCTACGAGCAGTACTTC. Supplemented by reference TRBV2 and TRBJ2-7, the full variable domain reads EPEVTQTPSHQVTQMGQEVILRCVPISNHLYFYWYRQILGQKVEFLVSFYNNEISEKSEIFDDQFSVERPDGSNFTLKIRSTKLEDSAMYFCASSGNRKSYEQYFGPGTRLTVT.

The CDR3 DNA sequence: TGTGCCAGCAGCTTACGGGGATCCCCAGATACGCAGTATTTT. Its protein is CASSLRGSPDTQYF. The chain is built from TRBV7-8 and TRBJ2-3; tentatively, D is TRBD2 (5 bases). Germline V gives CDR1 SGHVS, CDR2 FQNEAQ. The CDR3 is 14 amino acids. V lost 2 bases, J lost 4 bases, and 10 bases lay in between.

This clone was observed a single time. The CDR3: CASSPTPGSGELFF. The CDR3 DNA is TGTGCCAGCAGCCCTACCCCAGGGTCCGGGGAGCTGTTTTTT. The rearrangement uses TRBV5-4 and TRBJ2-2; D possibly corresponds to TRBD1 (5 bases). The CDR3 totals 14 residues. V lost 4 bases to trimming and J lost 6 bases, with 13 bases between them. CDR1 and CDR2 from the germline V gene are SGHNT and YYREEE (reference sequence).

The genes are TRBV15 and TRBJ2-5; D is perhaps TRBD1 or TRBD2 (7 bases each). Germline CDR1 is LNHNV and CDR2 is YYDKDF (reference sequence). V dropped 0 bases and J dropped 4 bases, with 15 bases sitting between them. The CDR3 extends over 16 amino acids. The CDR3 loop reads CATSRDQGGGRETQYF. CDR3 DNA sequence: TGTGCCACCAGCAGAGATCAGGGGGGGGGCCGAGAGACCCAGTACTTC.

The chain has TRBV15 and TRBJ1-2; D remains ambiguous. CDR1 is LNHNV and CDR2 is YYDKDF in the germline V gene (reference sequence). The CDR3 loop spans 16 amino acids. Trimming pared 0 bases from V and 0 bases from J, leaving 11 bases between. CDR3 DNA: TGTGCCACCAGCAGAGATATCCAGAAAGCTAACTATGGCTACACCTTC. It specifies CATSRDIQKANYGYTF.

The genes are TRBV5-8 and TRBJ2-7, with a possible D match to TRBD2 (5 bases). Germline V gene data show CDR1 as SGHTS and CDR2 as YDEGEE. The CDR3 is made up of 16 amino acids. V gave up 4 bases and J gave up 0 bases, with 17 bases separating them. The CDR3 DNA sequence: TGTGCCAGCAGCCCCAGACGAGCGGTGATCTCCTACGAGCAGTACTTC. Translation gives CASSPRRAVISYEQYF. The whole variable domain, remainder taken from reference TRBV5-8 and TRBJ2-7, is EAGVTQSPTHLIKTRGQQATLRCSPISGHTSVYWYQQALGLGLQFLLWYDEGEERNRGNFPPRFSGRQFPNYSSELNVNALELEDSALYLCASSPRRAVISYEQYFGPGTRLTVT.

This chain connects TRBV6-6 to TRBJ1-1, with TRBD1 identical over 8 bases. Germline lookup yields CDR1 MNHNY and CDR2 SVGAGI (reference sequence). CDR3 length: 15 amino acids. V dropped 0 bases and J dropped 0; count of bases not matched to a gene: 0. The CDR3 reads CASSYSGQVNTEAFF. The DNA for the CDR3 is TGTGCCAGCAGTTACTCGGGACAGGTGAACACTGAAGCTTTCTTT.

The V and J genes are TRBV4-1 and TRBJ2-7; 11 bases align to TRBD2. Germline V gene data show CDR1 as MGHRA and CDR2 as YSYEKL. The CDR3 extends over 16 amino acids. Unmatched junction bases numbered 3, after V lost 1 base and J lost 1 base. CDR3 residues: CASSQGWTSGSYEQYF. The CDR3 coding sequence is TGCGCCAGCAGCCAAGGATGGACTAGCGGGTCCTACGAGCAGTACTTC.

The chain's CDR3 is CAWKGFSLYSGGRYYNEQFF. CDR3 coding DNA: TGTGCCTGGAAAGGGTTCAGTCTTTACTCCGGGGGGAGGTATTACAATGAGCAGTTCTTC. The chain couples TRBV30 to TRBJ2-1, with 7 nucleotides matching TRBD2. Germline values: CDR1 GTSNPN, CDR2 SVGIG (reference sequence). Germline trimming cut 4 bases from V and 4 bases from J; bases unmatched to any gene: 25. The CDR3 has 20 amino acids.

This chain connects TRBV15 to TRBJ1-4; tentatively, D is TRBD1 (5 bases). Germline V gene sequence: CDR1 LNHNV, CDR2 YYDKDF (reference sequence). The CDR3 consists of 14 residues. Deletions cut 2 bases from V and 3 bases from J, with 7 bases between. CDR3 amino acids: CATSRQGSNEKLFF. The CDR3 nucleotides are TGTGCCACCAGCAGACAGGGATCTAATGAAAAACTGTTTTTT.

The genes are TRBV30 and TRBJ2-6; D not resolved. Between the trimmed V and J ends, which lost 8 bases and 4 bases, there was a span of 12 bases. The CDR3 consists of 13 residues. The germline V gene has CDR1 GTSNPN and CDR2 SVGIG (reference sequence). The CDR3 is CARGLSGANVLTF. CDR3 DNA: TGTGCCCGCGGCCTGTCCGGGGCCAACGTCCTGACTTTC.

The J gene is TRBJ2-7, the V gene TRBV10-3; 7 nucleotides match TRBD1. The CDR3 loop spans 14 amino acids. Germline assignment: CDR1 ENHRY and CDR2 SYGVKD. Germline trimming cut 3 bases from V and 3 bases from J; bases unmatched to any gene: 5. The CDR3 loop reads CAISDGQGVYEQYF. As DNA, the CDR3 is TGTGCCATCAGTGACGGGCAGGGGGTCTACGAGCAGTACTTC.

This clone was seen once. The chain carries TRBV13 and TRBJ2-3; 12 positions agree with TRBD2. J gave up 5 bases and V 2 bases, and 8 bases lay outside the gene matches. CDR3 length: 17 residues. Germline V lookup: CDR1 PRHDT, CDR2 FYEKMQ (reference sequence). CDR3 residues: CASSLPRLAGEVDTQYF. The CDR3 nucleotides read TGTGCCAGCAGCTTACCGCGACTAGCGGGAGAAGTAGATACGCAGTATTTT. The variable domain in full, completed from reference TRBV13 and TRBJ2-3, reads AAGVIQSPRHLIKEKRETATLKCYPIPRHDTVYWYQQGPGQDPQFLISFYEKMQSDKGSIPDRFSAQQFSDYHSELNMSSLELGDSALYFCASSLPRLAGEVDTQYFGPGTRLTVL.

The chain has TRBV7-9 and TRBJ2-7, with TRBD2 matching 16 bases. The junction had 5 bases not matched to a gene; V was cut back by 5 bases and J by 4 bases. The length of the CDR3 is 16 residues. CDR1 is SEHNR, CDR2 FQNEAQ, per germline (reference sequence). The CDR3 protein is CASSTGLAGGIYEQYF. DNA for the CDR3: TGTGCCAGCAGCACGGGACTAGCGGGAGGGATTTACGAGCAGTACTTC.

The genes are TRBV29-1 and TRBJ1-2, with 8 bases lining up with TRBD1. The CDR3 is 12 residues long. J gave up 6 bases and V 6 bases, and 6 bases lay outside the gene matches. Per the germline V gene, CDR1 is SQVTM and CDR2 is ANQGSEA. Written as DNA, the CDR3 is TGCAGCGTGGACAGGGTCGGGCATGGCTACACCTTC. Translation gives CSVDRVGHGYTF.

This chain connects TRBV14 to TRBJ1-1; 8 bases are a match to TRBD1. The CDR3 contains 17 residues. V lost 4 bases to trimming and J lost 0 bases; unmatched junction nucleotides: 10. CDR1 SGHDN and CDR2 FVKESK come from the germline V gene. The CDR3 DNA reads as TGTGCCAGCAGCCTCTTATACAGGGGGAGGATGAACACTGAAGCTTTCTTT. Translation gives CASSLLYRGRMNTEAFF.

CDR3 residues: CASSVMRDEQFF. As DNA, the CDR3 is TGTGCCAGCAGTGTGATGCGGGATGAGCAGTTCTTC. This chain uses TRBV2 with TRBJ2-1; perhaps TRBD2 as D (5 bases). V lost 4 bases, J lost 8 bases, and 9 bases lay in between. Germline lookup yields CDR1 SNHLY and CDR2 FYNNEI. The CDR3 totals 12 residues.

CDR3 nucleotides: TGTGCCAGCAGTCTGTACCCTAGCTCCTATAATTCACCCCTCCACTTT. Translated, it gives CASSLYPSSYNSPLHF. The chain employs TRBV5-4 and TRBJ1-6; no firm D call. Germline assignment: CDR1 SGHNT and CDR2 YYREEE (reference sequence). V gave up 5 bases and J gave up 0 bases, with 12 bases separating them. The length of the CDR3 is 16 residues.

The CDR3 bases are TGTGCCAGCAGTTACGGGCAGGGGATTAGCTACACCTTC. It is translated as CASSYGQGISYTF. The gene calls are TRBV6-6 and TRBJ1-2; D is possibly TRBD1 (6 bases). There are 13 residues in the CDR3. CDR1 is MNHNY and CDR2 is SVGAGI in the germline V gene (reference sequence). V was shortened by 2 bases and J by 9 bases, with 13 bases between the two germline ends.

V is TRBV18 and J is TRBJ1-1, with a weak D call TRBD1 (5 bases). This CDR3 spans 18 amino acids. Per germline, CDR1 KGHSH and CDR2 LQKENI. The V gene lost 3 bases and the J gene lost 6 bases, with 26 bases spanning the gap. The CDR3 DNA sequence: TGTGCCAGCTCACCGGTTTCCGGGGGTGGCGGGAGGATTGCTGAAGCTTTCTTT. Encoded protein: CASSPVSGGGGRIAEAFF.

V gene TRBV6-6 combines with J gene TRBJ2-2; 7 nucleotides agree with TRBD1. V shed 6 bases and J 1 base; nucleotides not matched to a gene: 2. Per germline, CDR1 MNHNY and CDR2 SVGAGI (reference sequence). The CDR3 is 14 amino acids. For the CDR3, the DNA is TGTGCCAGCAGCCGACAGGGGAACACCGGGGAGCTGTTTTTT. It translates to CASSRQGNTGELFF.

The CDR3 sequence: CASTSGTAGNTIYF. The DNA of the CDR3 is TGCGCCAGCACCTCAGGGACCGCGGGAAACACCATATATTTT. The V gene is TRBV5-1, the J gene TRBJ1-3; possible D gene TRBD1, 5 bases. The V gene lost 6 bases and the J gene lost 4 bases, with 14 bases spanning the gap. This CDR3 has 14 amino acids. Per germline, CDR1 SGHRS and CDR2 YFSETQ.

The gene calls are TRBV25-1 and TRBJ1-3, with D hard to call. V was clipped by 5 bases and J by 8 bases, with 13 bases between them. The CDR3 spans 13 residues. CDR1 and CDR2 from the germline V gene are MGHDK and SYGVNS. CDR3 sequence (DNA): TGTGCCAGCAGTCAGACGGCTGGGGACACCATATATTTT. This encodes CASSQTAGDTIYF.

The sample holds one count of this clone. V usage is TRBV4-3 and J usage is TRBJ2-3; no definite D call. Germline CDR1 LGHNA, CDR2 YSLEER. V was cut by 0 bases and J by 1 base, with 2 bases left in between. The CDR3 sequence is 13 residues long. CDR3 bases: TGCGCCAGCAGCCAAGAGGGCACAGATACGCAGTATTTT. Translation: CASSQEGTDTQYF.

This chain uses TRBV6-1 with TRBJ2-7; 9 bases are a match to TRBD1. With 6 bases clipped from V and 1 base from J, the junction kept 7 bases outside the gene matches. This CDR3 comprises 15 residues. The V gene's germline CDR1 is MNHNS and CDR2 SASEGT. The CDR3 loop reads CASRKGTGNSYEQYF. The CDR3 nucleotides read TGTGCCAGCAGGAAAGGGACAGGGAATTCCTACGAGCAGTACTTC.

The V call is TRBV4-3, the J call TRBJ1-5; D gene ambiguous. Trimming stripped 3 bases from V and 7 bases from J, with 13 bases between. CDR3 size: 14 residues. Germline V lookup: CDR1 LGHNA, CDR2 YSLEER. The CDR3 DNA reads as TGCGCCAGCAGCCACGTAGGGTACGACCAGCCCCAGCATTTT. As protein: CASSHVGYDQPQHF.

This chain joins TRBV29-1 and TRBJ2-5; 13 positions match TRBD2. Germline loops: CDR1 SQVTM, CDR2 ANQGSEA. The junction had 2 bases not matched to a gene; V was cut back by 5 bases and J by 5 bases. The CDR3 is made up of 13 amino acids. CDR3 protein: CSVRTSGGETQYF. CDR3 coding DNA: TGCAGCGTTAGGACTAGCGGGGGTGAGACCCAGTACTTC.